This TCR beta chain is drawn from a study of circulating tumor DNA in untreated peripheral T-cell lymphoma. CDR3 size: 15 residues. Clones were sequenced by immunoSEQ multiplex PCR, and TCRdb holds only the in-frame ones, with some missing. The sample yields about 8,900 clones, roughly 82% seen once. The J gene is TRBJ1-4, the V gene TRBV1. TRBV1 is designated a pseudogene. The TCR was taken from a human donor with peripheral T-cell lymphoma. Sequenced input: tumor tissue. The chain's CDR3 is CASSQGGGTNEKLFF. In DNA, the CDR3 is TGCGCCAGCAGCCAGGGAGGGGGAACTAATGAAAAACTGTTTTTT.